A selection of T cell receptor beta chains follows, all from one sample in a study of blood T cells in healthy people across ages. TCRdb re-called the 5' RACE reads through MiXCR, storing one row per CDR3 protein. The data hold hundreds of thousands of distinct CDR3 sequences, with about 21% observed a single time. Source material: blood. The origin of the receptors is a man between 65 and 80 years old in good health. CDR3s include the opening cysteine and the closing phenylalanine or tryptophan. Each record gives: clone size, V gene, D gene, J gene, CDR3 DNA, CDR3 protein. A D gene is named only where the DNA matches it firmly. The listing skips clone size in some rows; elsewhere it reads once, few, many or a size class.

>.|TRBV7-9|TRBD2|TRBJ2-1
TGTGCCAGCAGCTTAGCCCCCCTAGCGGGTGGCAATGAGCAGTTCTTC
CASSLAPLAGGNEQFF
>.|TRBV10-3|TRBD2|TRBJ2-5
TGTGCCATCAGCGGGACTAGCGACAAGGAGACCCAGTACTTC
CAISGTSDKETQYF
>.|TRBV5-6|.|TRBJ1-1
TGTGCCAGCAGCTCCCGGACAGTTCCGAACACTGAAGCTTTCTTT
CASSSRTVPNTEAFF
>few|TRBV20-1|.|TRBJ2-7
TGCAGTGCTGAGGCCGGGACTCGGAAAACCTACGAGCAGTACTTC
CSAEAGTRKTYEQYF
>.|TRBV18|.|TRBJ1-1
TGTGCCAGCAAACTATCCGGGGCCTCTGAAGCTTTCTTT
CASKLSGASEAFF
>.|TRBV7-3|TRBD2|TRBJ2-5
TGTGCCAGCAGCCCTCTCGGGGGGTACCAAGAGACCCAGTACTTC
CASSPLGGYQETQYF
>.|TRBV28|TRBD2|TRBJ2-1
TGTGCCAGCAGTAACCCTAGCGGGAGGGCCACAAGGTGGGATGAGCAGTTCTTC
CASSNPSGRATRWDEQFF
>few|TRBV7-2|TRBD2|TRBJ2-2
TGTGCCAGCAGCATTGGGGTAGCGGGAGCGGGCGGGGAGCTGTTTTTT
CASSIGVAGAGGELFF
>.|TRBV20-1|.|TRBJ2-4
TGCAGTGCTAGAGTTGGACGTCAGCAGTACTTC
CSARVGRQQYF
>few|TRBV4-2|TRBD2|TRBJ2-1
TGTGCCAGCAGCCCGGATGGGACTAGCGGGAGTCAGGGGTACAATGAGCAGTTCTTC
CASSPDGTSGSQGYNEQFF
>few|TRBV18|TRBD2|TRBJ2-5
TGTGCCAGCTCACCACCGATGCGAAGCGGGAGTGAAGGGACCCAGTGCTTC
CASSPPMRSGSEGTQCF
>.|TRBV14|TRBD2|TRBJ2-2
TGTACCAGCAGCCTAACGGGACTAGCGGGATCCGGGGAGCTGTTTTTT
CTSSLTGLAGSGELFF
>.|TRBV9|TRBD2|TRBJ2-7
TGTGCCAGCAGCGTAGGGGCTAGCGGGTTCTACGAGCAGTACTTC
CASSVGASGFYEQYF
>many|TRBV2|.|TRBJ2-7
TGTGCCACCGCACTACAGGGCCTCTCCTACGAGCAGTACTTC
CATALQGLSYEQYF